A selection of T cell receptor beta chains follows, all from one sample in a study of T cells after posttransplantation cyclophosphamide. The data were produced by immunoSEQ multiplex PCR, yet TCRdb's version contains in-frame clones alone and is incomplete. This sample has around 9,000 clones, with roughly 98% found just once. Sequencing used naive CD8+ T cells sorted from PBMCs. The origin of the receptors is a man aged 45-60 years in good health, CMV-negative, and a related stem cell transplant donor. The CDR3 runs from the conserved cysteine through the conserved F or W. Each record gives: V gene, J gene, CDR3 protein.

v_gene: TRBV27
j_gene: TRBJ2-1
CDR3aa: CASSSQGTDEQFF

v_gene: TRBV12-5
j_gene: TRBJ2-1
CDR3aa: CASGFESGYNEQFF

v_gene: TRBV7-6
j_gene: TRBJ2-1
CDR3aa: CASSLVGAGGHDEQFF

v_gene: TRBV9
j_gene: TRBJ2-1
CDR3aa: CASSGWESSRPPSKSSYNEQFF

v_gene: TRBV13
j_gene: TRBJ2-7
CDR3aa: CASSQYGRKGYEQYF

v_gene: TRBV30
j_gene: TRBJ2-1
CDR3aa: CAWSNSGSSYNEQFF

v_gene: TRBV9
j_gene: TRBJ1-1
CDR3aa: CASSVAGGATEAFF

v_gene: TRBV5-4
j_gene: TRBJ2-3
CDR3aa: CASSLFGGGPGDTQYF

v_gene: TRBV5-1
j_gene: TRBJ2-1
CDR3aa: CASSSPSGINEQFF

v_gene: TRBV27
j_gene: TRBJ2-3
CDR3aa: CASSLTYGSGDTQYF

v_gene: TRBV5-6
j_gene: TRBJ2-7
CDR3aa: CASSATGSNYEQYF

v_gene: TRBV19
j_gene: TRBJ2-7
CDR3aa: CATGPSSSYEQYF

v_gene: TRBV15
j_gene: TRBJ2-1
CDR3aa: CATSVRTGGNEQFF

v_gene: TRBV11-3
j_gene: TRBJ1-5
CDR3aa: CASPPGGSQPQHF

v_gene: TRBV6-5
j_gene: TRBJ2-1
CDR3aa: CASSYSPSGGANEQFF

v_gene: TRBV9
j_gene: TRBJ1-2
CDR3aa: CASSVSRGDGYGYTF

v_gene: TRBV15
j_gene: TRBJ1-5
CDR3aa: CATSRQGADQPQHF

v_gene: TRBV4-3
j_gene: TRBJ1-1
CDR3aa: CASSPRQGRTEAFF

v_gene: TRBV7-9
j_gene: TRBJ2-5
CDR3aa: CASSTGSFETQYF

v_gene: TRBV6-1
j_gene: TRBJ1-6
CDR3aa: CAISESYRGPTNSPLHF

v_gene: TRBV7-2
j_gene: TRBJ2-7
CDR3aa: CASSSGLFPHEQYF

v_gene: TRBV18
j_gene: TRBJ1-1
CDR3aa: CASSPGTAIMNTEAFF

v_gene: TRBV11-2
j_gene: TRBJ1-2
CDR3aa: CASSLTAGGYTF

v_gene: TRBV5-1
j_gene: TRBJ2-7
CDR3aa: CASSSDSLFSYEQYF

v_gene: TRBV18
j_gene: TRBJ1-5
CDR3aa: CASLIYGQGGQPQHF

v_gene: TRBV5-5
j_gene: TRBJ1-2
CDR3aa: CASSLGRGQKGYTF

v_gene: TRBV27
j_gene: TRBJ2-7
CDR3aa: CASSSGGPSSEQYF

v_gene: TRBV7-9
j_gene: TRBJ2-7
CDR3aa: CASSPVLGPHYEQYF

v_gene: TRBV4-1
j_gene: TRBJ2-1
CDR3aa: CASSQDPGVENEQFF